A selection of T cell receptor beta chains follows, all from one sample in a study of cytomegalovirus exposure and HLA in healthy donors. Method: immunoSEQ multiplex PCR; TCRdb's copy keeps in-frame clones and lacks some. The data show some 170,000 clones, roughly 79% seen once. The sample consisted of PBMCs. All receptors come from a young woman in good health and CMV-seropositive. CDR3s include the opening cysteine and the closing phenylalanine or tryptophan. A D gene is named only where the DNA matches it firmly. Clone size is given for some rows only: seen once, a few or many times, or a class if the clone is expanded.

CASSPPWGGTDTQYF	TGTGCCAGCAGTCCCCCATGGGGAGGCACAGATACGCAGTATTTT	TRBV27	TRBJ2-3	-	-
CASSLTGTGEVSEAFF	TGTGCCAGCAGTCTAACTGGGACAGGGGAGGTCTCTGAAGCTTTCTTT	TRBV28	TRBJ1-1	-	TRBD1
CASRDPGQGAGELFF	TGTGCCAGTAGAGACCCGGGACAGGGGGCCGGGGAGCTGTTTTTT	TRBV19	TRBJ2-2	once	TRBD1
CASSLELGTDTQYF	TGTGCCAGCAGCTTGGAACTTGGTACAGATACGCAGTATTTT	TRBV5-6	TRBJ2-3	few	-
CASLETIYF	TGTGCCAGCCTCGAGACCATATATTTT	TRBV7-2	TRBJ1-3	-	-
CASSTLGTGNPYEQYF	TGTGCCAGTAGTACCCTCGGGACAGGGAACCCCTACGAGCAGTACTTC	TRBV19	TRBJ2-7	-	TRBD1
CASSQGFGGGSYNEQFF	TGTGCCAGCAGCCAAGGGTTTGGCGGGGGGTCCTACAATGAGCAGTTCTTC	TRBV4-2	TRBJ2-1	-	TRBD2
CASSSTGTGGGGSPLHF	TGTGCCAGCAGCTCCACCGGGACAGGGGGTGGTGGTTCACCCCTCCACTTT	TRBV7-2	TRBJ1-6	-	TRBD1
CASSTTTGLETQYF	TGTGCCAGCAGTACGACGACCGGGTTAGAGACCCAGTACTTC	TRBV28	TRBJ2-5	-	-
CASSLTGGADTQYF	TGTGCCAGCAGCTTGACAGGGGGCGCAGATACGCAGTATTTT	TRBV5-4	TRBJ2-3	-	TRBD1
CASSPTTAGIRGGNTIYF	TGTGCCAGCTCACCAACCACGGCAGGGATAAGGGGAGGAAACACCATATATTTT	TRBV18	TRBJ1-3	-	-
CASSLPSGTGGFSYEQYF	TGTGCCAGCAGCTTACCCTCCGGGACAGGGGGATTCTCCTACGAGCAGTACTTC	TRBV7-9	TRBJ2-7	-	TRBD1
CASSQDILVGGSENTGELFF	TGTGCCAGCAGCCAAGATATACTAGTCGGGGGGTCTGAGAACACCGGGGAGCTGTTTTTT	TRBV4-2	TRBJ2-2	-	TRBD2
CASSRTGRGETQYF	TGTGCCAGTAGTAGGACAGGCCGGGGGGAGACCCAGTACTTC	TRBV19	TRBJ2-5	-	-
CASSIGFSRGIYGYTF	TGTGCCAGTAGTATTGGATTCTCAAGGGGGATCTATGGCTACACCTTC	TRBV19	TRBJ1-2	-	-
CASSYNSGTGAELQYF	TGCGCCAGCAGCTACAATTCCGGGACAGGGGCAGAACTGCAGTACTTC	TRBV5-1	TRBJ2-7	-	TRBD1
CASSQGQGQQETQYF	TGTGCCAGCAGCCAGGGGCAGGGGCAACAAGAGACCCAGTACTTC	TRBV14	TRBJ2-5	-	-
CATSRNKAGGMSTDTQYF	TGTGCCACCAGCAGGAACAAGGCGGGGGGGATGAGCACAGATACGCAGTATTTT	TRBV15	TRBJ2-3	-	TRBD2
CASSAGGGGYKETQYF	TGTGCCAGCAGCGCCGGGGGCGGGGGATACAAAGAGACCCAGTACTTC	TRBV5-4	TRBJ2-5	-	-
CASSIRPGVSYEQYF	TGTGCCAGTAGTATACGTCCGGGGGTTAGCTACGAGCAGTACTTC	TRBV19	TRBJ2-7	few	-
CASSTQGVNTEAFF	TGTGCCAGCAGCACCCAAGGGGTGAACACTGAAGCTTTCTTT	TRBV6-6	TRBJ1-1	-	-
CASSVASGGFYEQYF	TGTGCCAGCAGCGTAGCTAGCGGGGGATTCTACGAGCAGTACTTC	TRBV9	TRBJ2-7	-	TRBD2
CTSSQVSGQGFF	TGCACCAGCAGCCAAGTTTCCGGACAGGGGTTCTTC	TRBV1	TRBJ2-1	-	-
CASSPARSGGNTGELFF	TGTGCCAGCAGCCCGGCCCGCAGCGGGGGGAACACCGGGGAGCTGTTTTTT	TRBV2	TRBJ2-2	-	TRBD2
CASCAVMNTEAFF	TGTGCCAGCTGTGCAGTAATGAACACTGAAGCTTTCTTT	TRBV6-5	TRBJ1-1	-	-
CASSRDQGDRRGYTF	TGTGCCAGCAGTCGAGACCAAGGGGATAGGCGTGGCTACACCTTC	TRBV2	TRBJ1-2	-	-
CASSLSSGQGNQPQHF	TGTGCCAGCAGCTTATCATCGGGACAGGGCAATCAGCCCCAGCATTTT	TRBV7-9	TRBJ1-5	-	TRBD1
CASSLARAGATGELFF	TGTGCCAGCAGCTTAGCGAGGGCAGGTGCAACCGGGGAGCTGTTTTTT	TRBV7-8	TRBJ2-2	-	-
CASSDKSSYNSPLHF	TGTGCCAGCAGTGATAAGAGCTCCTATAATTCACCCCTCCACTTT	TRBV6-1	TRBJ1-6	once	-
CASSLRLYNSPLHF	TGTGCCAGCAGCCTCAGGCTTTACAATTCACCCCTCCACTTT	TRBV7-9	TRBJ1-6	-	-
CATKTSGDLSEQFF	TGTGCCACAAAGACTAGCGGGGACTTAAGTGAGCAGTTCTTC	TRBV10-3	TRBJ2-1	-	TRBD2
CASSSAGTSGGETQYF	TGTGCCAGCAGCTCCGCCGGGACTAGCGGGGGGGAGACCCAGTACTTC	TRBV7-2	TRBJ2-5	-	TRBD2
CAISEDRQHTEAFF	TGTGCCATCAGTGAGGATAGACAGCACACTGAAGCTTTCTTT	TRBV10-3	TRBJ1-1	few	-
CSVLPRQGLPEAFF	TGCAGCGTCCTACCCCGACAGGGGTTACCTGAAGCTTTCTTT	TRBV29-1	TRBJ1-1	-	TRBD1
CAIIEPSTDTQYF	TGTGCCATCATTGAGCCTAGCACAGATACGCAGTATTTT	TRBV10-3	TRBJ2-3	few	-
CASSLGVAGGGETQYF	TGTGCCAGCAGCTTAGGTGTTGCGGGGGGAGGCGAGACCCAGTACTTC	TRBV7-6	TRBJ2-5	-	TRBD2
CASSGDYWDTEAFF	TGTGCCAGCAGCGGAGACTATTGGGACACTGAAGCTTTCTTT	TRBV5-6	TRBJ1-1	-	-
CASSLARLLGRNTEAFF	TGTGCCAGCAGCTTAGCTAGACTCCTGGGGCGTAACACTGAAGCTTTCTTT	TRBV7-2	TRBJ1-1	-	-
CASTWRAKDSPLHF	TGTGCCAGTACTTGGCGGGCCAAAGATTCACCCCTCCACTTT	TRBV19	TRBJ1-6	-	-
CASSLLGVWAEAFF	TGTGCCAGCAGTTTGCTAGGGGTTTGGGCTGAAGCTTTCTTT	TRBV28	TRBJ1-1	-	-
CASSSTGGFEAFF	TGTGCCAGTAGCAGTACAGGGGGCTTTGAAGCTTTCTTT	TRBV19	TRBJ1-1	-	TRBD1
CASSLVPGQGAKTQYF	TGTGCCAGCAGCTTGGTTCCGGGACAGGGGGCGAAGACCCAGTACTTC	TRBV5-6	TRBJ2-5	-	TRBD1
CASSPRGGQGEVETQYF	TGTGCCAGCAGTCCAAGAGGTGGCCAAGGAGAGGTGGAGACCCAGTACTTC	TRBV11-2	TRBJ2-5	-	-
CATSRGPRGGASYEQYF	TGTGCCACCAGCAGAGGCCCGCGCGGGGGGGCGTCCTACGAGCAGTACTTC	TRBV15	TRBJ2-7	-	TRBD2
CASTLADDPPQQYF	TGTGCCAGCACGTTAGCGGACGACCCGCCACAGCAGTACTTC	TRBV2	TRBJ2-7	-	-
CASSLVVRVEADTQYF	TGTGCCAGCAGCTTAGTAGTGAGGGTGGAAGCAGATACGCAGTATTTT	TRBV7-8	TRBJ2-3	-	-
CATSRPPPGGFSEAFF	TGTGCCACCAGCAGACCCCCCCCGGGAGGCTTTAGTGAAGCTTTCTTT	TRBV15	TRBJ1-1	-	-
CASRRTGDNYGYTF	TGTGCCAGCAGAAGGACAGGGGATAACTATGGCTACACCTTC	TRBV6-1	TRBJ1-2	-	TRBD1
CASSFNREWETQYF	TGTGCCAGCAGCTTCAACAGGGAATGGGAGACCCAGTACTTC	TRBV7-9	TRBJ2-5	-	-
CASSSGTAYPYEQYF	TGTGCCAGCAGCTCCGGGACAGCCTATCCCTACGAGCAGTACTTC	TRBV5-4	TRBJ2-7	few	TRBD1
CAIYPTGTINTGELFF	TGTGCCATTTACCCCACCGGGACAATAAACACCGGGGAGCTGTTTTTT	TRBV10-3	TRBJ2-2	-	-
CASSEASGGAHYEQYF	TGTGCCAGCAGTGAAGCTAGCGGGGGTGCTCACTACGAGCAGTACTTC	TRBV6-1	TRBJ2-7	once	TRBD2
CASSTSLDTGNTIYF	TGTGCCAGCAGCACATCATTGGACACTGGAAACACCATATATTTT	TRBV7-8	TRBJ1-3	-	-